The clone carrying this TCR beta chain occurred many times. What it recognizes is unknown. Noted time point: persistent/refractory GD, antithyroid drugs over 5 years with positive TRAb. From PBMCs, RNA was extracted and then used to make the TCR library. Peripheral blood, approximately 9 milliliters per patient, was collected in EDTA tubes. This entry belongs to a study of regulatory T cells in long-lasting Graves disease. Turning to the study itself: The term persistent Graves' disease signified upward of 5 years on antithyroid drugs with positive TSH receptor antibodies. General study points: TRBV28 was favored in persistent disease, as were TRBJ1-2 and TRBJ2-5. Persistent Graves' patients showed reduced TCR diversity versus newly diagnosed patients.

For TCR beta, libraries came from iRepertoire HTBI primers and Arm-PCR of CDR3 regions. TCRdb reanalysed the multiplex PCR reads using MiXCR and keeps one entry per CDR3 protein. The sample includes 310,000 or so distinct CDR3 sequences, 20% to 25% of them seen just once. Germline lookup yields CDR1 SQVTM and CDR2 ANQGSEA. The V gene end was trimmed by 4 bases and the J gene end by 4 bases; junction bases not matched to a gene: 1. The CDR3 has 13 residues. The source is a female donor with Graves disease. The sample consisted of peripheral blood mononuclear cells (PBMCs), taken when the disease was refractory, from a patient treated with antithyroid drugs. The chain has TRBV29-1 and TRBJ2-7; 13 bases map to TRBD2. CDR3 region: CSVGLAGGYEQYF. CDR3 bases: TGCAGCGTTGGACTAGCGGGAGGTTACGAGCAGTACTTC.